This T cell receptor beta chain was profiled in a study of cytomegalovirus exposure and HLA in healthy donors. The CDR3 runs 11 residues. Between the trimmed V and J ends, which lost 8 bases and 3 bases, there was a span of 8 bases. The germline CDR1 and CDR2 sequences are SNHLY and FYNNEI. The PCR contained 60 Vbeta and 13 Jbeta primers. Sequencing used immunoSEQ multiplex PCR; TCRdb keeps in-frame clones, though not all of them. Its table lists around 46,000 clones. J is TRBJ2-7 and V is TRBV2; D possibly corresponds to TRBD2 (5 bases). Sequencing was carried out using PBMCs. This sequence was found in a woman between 40 and 55 years old in good health and CMV-seronegative. CDR3 bases: TGTGCCAGCGGGCGGGTCTACGAGCAGTACTTC. The encoded protein is CASGRVYEQYF.